The clone carrying this TCR beta chain was detected a few times. The antigen remains unidentified. This entry belongs to a study of CD8 T cells in ankylosing spondylitis. The study, taken as a whole, reports: Within matched ankylosing spondylitis synovial fluid, disease-linked clones were reportedly significantly enriched.

Quantitative 5'-RACE with molecular barcodes generated TCR beta libraries. Using its own MiXCR run on the 5' RACE reads, TCRdb lists one record per CDR3 protein. This table holds approximately 200,000 distinct CDR3 sequences, 13% found once. This CDR3 contains 13 residues. Per the germline V gene, CDR1 is MGHRA and CDR2 is YSYEKL. The germline V and J ends were trimmed by 1 base and 6 bases, with 10 bases remaining between them. Sequencing input: blood, either unsorted or a sorted T cell fraction (not recorded which). The source is a male donor with ankylosing spondylitis or in good health (not recorded which). This chain uses TRBV4-1 with TRBJ2-7, with D possibly being TRBD1 (5 bases). CDR3 residues: CASSQAQGVEQYF. The CDR3 DNA follows: TGCGCCAGCAGCCAAGCTCAGGGCGTCGAGCAGTACTTC.